The rows below give T cell receptor beta chains drawn from one sample of a study of vaccination effects on CD4 cells after COVID-19. Antigens of these TCRs are unknown. The table came from immunoSEQ multiplex PCR; TCRdb's copy has only in-frame clones and leaves some out. Of around 69,000 clones detected, about 67% appear once; the ten largest clones hold roughly 1.6%. The sequencing here drew on CD4+ T cells from PBMCs cultured with HCoV-229E spike peptides, taken after COVID-19 vaccination. All receptors come from a human donor who received a COVID-19 vaccine. Both conserved end residues are part of each CDR3. A D gene is named only where the DNA matches it firmly. Clone size, where shown, is once, few, many, or a class for clones that have expanded.

V,size,J,D,DNA,CDR3
TRBV9,NA,TRBJ2-1,NA,TGTGCCAGCAGCGTATTAAGTGTAAGGGACAATGAGCAGTTCTTC,CASSVLSVRDNEQFF
TRBV5-1,NA,TRBJ1-1,TRBD1,TGCGCCAGCAGCTTGTCTGGACAGGGACGGGCTGAAGCTTTCTTT,CASSLSGQGRAEAFF
TRBV18,once,TRBJ1-3,NA,TGTGCCACGGGAGGACAGAGCTCTGGAAACACCATATATTTT,CATGGQSSGNTIYF
TRBV9,NA,TRBJ2-2,NA,TGTGCCAGCAGCGTAGATCTGGGTTCCGGGGAGCTGTTTTTT,CASSVDLGSGELFF
TRBV7-2,NA,TRBJ2-3,TRBD1,TGTGCCAGCAGCTTGGGACAGGGGGTGACAGATACGCAGTATTTT,CASSLGQGVTDTQYF
TRBV19,NA,TRBJ1-1,NA,TGTGCCAGTAATACGGGACGTCTGAACACTGAAGCTTTCTTT,CASNTGRLNTEAFF
TRBV10-1,few,TRBJ2-2,TRBD1,TGCGCCAGTGGGACAGCGAACACCGGGGAGCTGTTTTTT,CASGTANTGELFF
TRBV5-1,NA,TRBJ1-1,NA,TGCGCCAGCAGCCAGCAGGGTAACCAAATCACTGAAGCTTTCTTT,CASSQQGNQITEAFF
TRBV5-1,NA,TRBJ2-5,TRBD1,TGCGCCAGCAGCTCTACGACAGGGCTGGAGACCCAGTACTTC,CASSSTTGLETQYF
TRBV9,NA,TRBJ2-3,TRBD2,TGTGCCAGCAGCGGGGGACTAGCGGGGGCCAGCACAGATACGCAGTATTTT,CASSGGLAGASTDTQYF
TRBV19,few,TRBJ1-1,NA,TGTGCCAGTAGAATGCTACTGGGGCTGGTGAACACTGAAGCTTTCTTT,CASRMLLGLVNTEAFF
TRBV28,few,TRBJ1-5,TRBD1,TGTGCCAGCACCGAAGGAGTACGAGGACAGGGGACCAGAAATCAGCCCCAGCATTTT,CASTEGVRGQGTRNQPQHF
TRBV30,NA,TRBJ2-5,NA,TGTGCCTGGAGGAAACAGGGCAAAGAGACCCAGTACTTC,CAWRKQGKETQYF
TRBV9,NA,TRBJ2-5,TRBD1,TGTGCCAGCAGCAAGGGGACAGGGGAAAAGACCCAGTACTTC,CASSKGTGEKTQYF
TRBV12-3/TRBV12-4,NA,TRBJ1-4,NA,TGTGCCAGCAGTCCCGGGCCCGAAAAACTGTTTTTT,CASSPGPEKLFF
TRBV28,NA,TRBJ1-1,NA,TGTGCCAGCAGTTTATATTGGGGGGCGGCTTTCTTT,CASSLYWGAAFF
TRBV24-1,once,TRBJ1-4,TRBD1,TGTGCCACCAGTGACACTACCGGGACAGAATCTGAAAAACTGTTTTTT,CATSDTTGTESEKLFF
TRBV6-2/TRBV6-3,NA,TRBJ2-3,NA,TGTGCCAGCAGTTACTCGATCGTTGGGGGTCCCACAGATACGCAGTATTTT,CASSYSIVGGPTDTQYF
TRBV11-2,few,TRBJ1-2,NA,TGTGCCAGCAGCTTAGCGACGGCCTATGGCTACACCTTC,CASSLATAYGYTF
TRBV5-4,NA,TRBJ1-6,TRBD1,TGTGCCAGCAGCCCCGGACAGGGTAGAACACCCCTCCACTTT,CASSPGQGRTPLHF
TRBV19,NA,TRBJ1-5,NA,TGTGCCAGTACCTTATTCAGTAGCAATCAGCCCCAGCATTTT,CASTLFSSNQPQHF
TRBV7-2,NA,TRBJ2-1,NA,TGTGCCAGCAGCGATCGGGTCTACAATGAGCAGTTCTTC,CASSDRVYNEQFF
TRBV10-3,NA,TRBJ2-5,NA,TGTGCCACGGGAAACAAAGAGACCCAGTACTTC,CATGNKETQYF
TRBV6-1,NA,TRBJ2-1,NA,TGTGCCAGCAGTGAAGCCGGGTGGGGGGCCTCCTACAATGAGCAGTTCTTC,CASSEAGWGASYNEQFF
TRBV3-1/TRBV3-2,NA,TRBJ1-3,NA,TGTGCCAGCAGCCCGGTTGGGCAAATAAATGGAAACACCATATATTTT,CASSPVGQINGNTIYF
TRBV5-1,NA,TRBJ1-1,TRBD1,TGCGCCAGCAGCTGGGGACAGGCAAACACTGAAGCTTTCTTT,CASSWGQANTEAFF
TRBV19,NA,TRBJ2-2,NA,TGTGCCAGTAGTATTCTGCCGGAGGGAGGGGAGCTGTTTTTT,CASSILPEGGELFF
TRBV5-1,NA,TRBJ2-3,TRBD2,TGCGCCAGCAGCGCATCCGGGACTAGCCACACAGATACGCAGTATTTT,CASSASGTSHTDTQYF
TRBV19,NA,TRBJ1-5,TRBD1,TGTGCCAGTAACAGGGGGCGGCAGGGCAATCAGCCCCAGCATTTT,CASNRGRQGNQPQHF
TRBV10-1,few,TRBJ2-3,NA,TGCGCCAGCAGTGAGTCGAGGGCCGATACGCAGTATTTT,CASSESRADTQYF
TRBV5-1,NA,TRBJ2-5,TRBD1,TGCGCCAGCAGCCCGGGGACAGCCACTTCTCAAGAGACCCAGTACTTC,CASSPGTATSQETQYF
TRBV18,once,TRBJ1-2,NA,TGTGCCAGCTCACCACCGGACAGAGGCTACACCTTC,CASSPPDRGYTF
TRBV4-1,NA,TRBJ1-6,NA,TGCGCCAGCAGCCAAGCGCGACCGACTAATTCACCCCTCCACTTT,CASSQARPTNSPLHF
TRBV5-1,NA,TRBJ1-1,NA,TGCGCCAGCAGCCCCGTAACTGAAGCTTTCTTT,CASSPVTEAFF
TRBV4-3,NA,TRBJ1-1,NA,TGCGCCAGCAGCCAAGATCGAAGCGAAGCTTTCTTT,CASSQDRSEAFF
TRBV2,NA,TRBJ1-6,TRBD1,TGTGCCAGCAGTGAATTTTTGGACAGGGCCAATTCACCCCTCCACTTT,CASSEFLDRANSPLHF
TRBV28,NA,TRBJ2-1,NA,TGTGCCAGCAATGGGGGCTGGGGGCGTAAGAATGAGCAGTTCTTC,CASNGGWGRKNEQFF
TRBV6-1,NA,TRBJ1-2,NA,TGTGCCAGCAGTGGTTACTCAGGCAGCTTCTCCTATGGCTACACCTTC,CASSGYSGSFSYGYTF
TRBV4-1,NA,TRBJ1-2,TRBD1,TGCGCCAGCAGCCAAGTGGGCAGGGGGAGGCATGGCTACACCTTC,CASSQVGRGRHGYTF
TRBV12-5,NA,TRBJ1-5,NA,TGTGCTAGTGGTTTGAGCAGCCAGCCCCAGCATTTT,CASGLSSQPQHF
TRBV6-2/TRBV6-3,NA,TRBJ1-1,NA,TGTGCCAGCAGCCCCCCACGGGGGAACACTGAAGCTTTCTTT,CASSPPRGNTEAFF
TRBV3-1/TRBV3-2,NA,TRBJ1-6,NA,TGTGCCAGCAGCCAAGTCCCGCCGCCCGGTAATTCACCCCTCCACTTT,CASSQVPPPGNSPLHF
TRBV2,few,TRBJ1-5,TRBD1,TGTGCCAGCAGACAGGGGGCGAGTCAGCCCCAGCATTTT,CASRQGASQPQHF
TRBV7-9,NA,TRBJ1-5,TRBD1,TGTGCCAGCAGCCCCGGGACAGGGGATCAGCCCCAGCATTTT,CASSPGTGDQPQHF
TRBV24-1,NA,TRBJ2-1,TRBD2,TGTGCCACCAAACCGCCACCCGGGCTAGCGGCCAACAATGAGCAGTTCTTC,CATKPPPGLAANNEQFF
TRBV7-3,NA,TRBJ2-2,TRBD1,TGTGCCAGCAGCCCGGACAGGGGATCCGGGGAGCTGTTTTTT,CASSPDRGSGELFF
TRBV28,NA,TRBJ1-2,NA,TGTGCCAGCAGTTTCCTAGGCGAGGGCTATGGCTACACCTTC,CASSFLGEGYGYTF